This TCR beta chain was profiled in a study of cytomegalovirus exposure and HLA in healthy donors. The PCR made use of 60 Vbeta and 13 Jbeta primers. Some clones are missing from TCRdb's copy, which holds only in-frame ones; the method was immunoSEQ multiplex PCR. The data hold under 150,000 clones, with 82% observed a single time. The CDR3 is 15 residues long. CDR1 is LGHNA, CDR2 YNFKEQ, per germline. Trimming took off 0 bases at V and 4 bases at J, with 10 bases between the two ends. The chain links TRBV4-2 to TRBJ1-3; D is ambiguous. The TCR comes from a boy aged 2 to 9 in good health and CMV-seronegative. Input material: PBMCs. Here the CDR3 DNA reads TGTGCCAGCAGCCAAGACAGCGTTAGCGGAAACACCATATATTTT. It specifies CASSQDSVSGNTIYF.